This is a list of T cell receptor beta chains from one sample in a study of shared clonotypes between healthy human individuals. Data came from immunoSEQ multiplex PCR; TCRdb stores just in-frame clones and leaves some out. The sample carries around 2.5 million clones, under 95% recorded once. Sequenced input: naive CD4+ T cells from PBMCs. The receptors shown here come from a man aged 18 to 30 in good health. Some clones in this sample may be carry-over from other donors' samples. Both conserved end residues are part of each CDR3. The order of the fields is D gene, J gene, clone size, V gene, CDR3 DNA, CDR3 protein. D genes are given only for firm matches. The size entry is marked missing in some rows and otherwise reads once, few, many or a size class.

D gene: NA; J gene: TRBJ1-5; clone size: NA; V gene: TRBV7-8; CDR3 DNA: TGTGCCAGCAGCTTAGGGGCGAAGAGGGGTCAGCCCCAGCATTTT; CDR3 protein: CASSLGAKRGQPQHF
D gene: NA; J gene: TRBJ2-7; clone size: NA; V gene: TRBV7-2; CDR3 DNA: TGTGCCAGCAGCTTAGGAACGGCCATCTCCTACGAGCAGTACTTC; CDR3 protein: CASSLGTAISYEQYF
D gene: TRBD1; J gene: TRBJ2-3; clone size: NA; V gene: TRBV5-1; CDR3 DNA: TGCGCCAGCAGCTTAGGGACAGGGGGCGCAGATACGCAGTATTTT; CDR3 protein: CASSLGTGGADTQYF
D gene: TRBD2; J gene: TRBJ2-3; clone size: NA; V gene: TRBV6-1; CDR3 DNA: TGTGCCAGCAGTGCGACTAGCTACACAGATACGCAGTATTTT; CDR3 protein: CASSATSYTDTQYF
D gene: NA; J gene: TRBJ1-1; clone size: NA; V gene: TRBV2; CDR3 DNA: TGTGCCAGCAGGGAGGGACGGGAAGCTTTCTTT; CDR3 protein: CASREGREAFF
D gene: TRBD1; J gene: TRBJ2-7; clone size: NA; V gene: TRBV7-2; CDR3 DNA: TGTGCCAGCAGCTTAGCTGGACAGGGGGTGGGATCCTACGAGCAGTACTTC; CDR3 protein: CASSLAGQGVGSYEQYF
D gene: NA; J gene: TRBJ1-1; clone size: NA; V gene: TRBV5-1; CDR3 DNA: TGCGCCAGCAGCGCGTCAGCCGTAGGAATCGAAGCTTTCTTT; CDR3 protein: CASSASAVGIEAFF
D gene: TRBD2; J gene: TRBJ2-7; clone size: NA; V gene: TRBV15; CDR3 DNA: TGTGCCACCAGCAGAGACCAACTAGCGGGCTACGAGCAGTACTTC; CDR3 protein: CATSRDQLAGYEQYF
D gene: NA; J gene: TRBJ2-3; clone size: NA; V gene: TRBV29-1; CDR3 DNA: TGCAGCGTAGGGACAAGGGTTACAGATACGCAGTATTTT; CDR3 protein: CSVGTRVTDTQYF
D gene: TRBD2; J gene: TRBJ2-1; clone size: NA; V gene: TRBV7-2; CDR3 DNA: TGTGCCAGCAGCAGGACTAGCGGGAGACACAATGAGCAGTTCTTC; CDR3 protein: CASSRTSGRHNEQFF
D gene: NA; J gene: TRBJ1-2; clone size: NA; V gene: TRBV7-9; CDR3 DNA: TGTGCCAGCAGCTTAGTGGGACCCCGAGGCACCTTC; CDR3 protein: CASSLVGPRGTF
D gene: NA; J gene: TRBJ2-6; clone size: NA; V gene: TRBV28; CDR3 DNA: TGTGCCAGCAGTTCAGAAGGGACGGATGTTGGCTCTGGGGCCAACGTCCTGACTTTC; CDR3 protein: CASSSEGTDVGSGANVLTF
D gene: TRBD1; J gene: TRBJ2-3; clone size: NA; V gene: TRBV7-2; CDR3 DNA: TGTGCCAGCAGCTCGTCTCCGGGACAGGGGGCTAGGTCAGATACGCAGTATTTT; CDR3 protein: CASSSSPGQGARSDTQYF
D gene: NA; J gene: TRBJ2-1; clone size: NA; V gene: TRBV6-1; CDR3 DNA: TGTGCCAGCGGGATGATAACAGAGTTCTACAATGAGCAGTTCTTC; CDR3 protein: CASGMITEFYNEQFF
D gene: TRBD1; J gene: TRBJ2-5; clone size: NA; V gene: TRBV5-1; CDR3 DNA: TGCGCCAGCAGCTACCGGACAGGGGGGATGCAGACCCAGTACTTC; CDR3 protein: CASSYRTGGMQTQYF
D gene: NA; J gene: TRBJ2-7; clone size: NA; V gene: TRBV30; CDR3 DNA: TGTGCCTGGAGTGTCGGGACACCATCACTCGGTGACGAGCAGTACTTC; CDR3 protein: CAWSVGTPSLGDEQYF
D gene: NA; J gene: TRBJ2-5; clone size: NA; V gene: TRBV18; CDR3 DNA: TGTGCCAGCTCACCCGGGACATTTGGAGAGACCCAGTACTTC; CDR3 protein: CASSPGTFGETQYF
D gene: NA; J gene: TRBJ2-4; clone size: NA; V gene: TRBV11-1; CDR3 DNA: TGTGCCAGCAGCTTCTGGGAGGGGGCGGGCGTCAAAAACATTCAGTACTTC; CDR3 protein: CASSFWEGAGVKNIQYF
D gene: TRBD1; J gene: TRBJ1-2; clone size: once; V gene: TRBV6-5; CDR3 DNA: TGTGCCAGCACCAGGACAGGGGGGAGAGGCTACACCTTC; CDR3 protein: CASTRTGGRGYTF
D gene: NA; J gene: TRBJ1-6; clone size: NA; V gene: TRBV7-3; CDR3 DNA: TGTGCCAGCAGCCGGGGTTTCGGTTCACCCCTCCACTTT; CDR3 protein: CASSRGFGSPLHF
D gene: TRBD1; J gene: TRBJ2-7; clone size: NA; V gene: TRBV5-1; CDR3 DNA: TGCGCCAGCAGCAGCGGACAGGGGGCGGTTCACGAGCAGTACTTC; CDR3 protein: CASSSGQGAVHEQYF
D gene: TRBD2; J gene: TRBJ2-1; clone size: once; V gene: TRBV5-1; CDR3 DNA: TGCGCCAGCAGCTTGACTAGCGGGAGGGCCCGGAATGAGCAGTTCTTC; CDR3 protein: CASSLTSGRARNEQFF